These 29 T cell receptor beta chains came from one sample sequenced in a study of blood T cells in healthy people across ages. The second PCR ran roughly 7 to 11 cycles with a sample-barcoded 5' primer and J-beta primers. TCRdb re-derived calls from the 5' RACE reads in MiXCR, one entry per CDR3 protein. The profile covers some 760,000 distinct CDR3 sequences, with approximately 25% appearing a single time and 9.4% taken by the ten largest. A further study also used this sample, focusing on T cells of mothers and their children.

Sequencing was carried out using blood. The receptor source for this set is a boy aged 5-17 years in good health.

The chain uses TRBV5-1 and TRBJ2-1; no firm D call. The V and J ends lost 0 bases and 0 bases respectively, with 10 bases between them. This CDR3 is 16 amino acids long. In germline, CDR1 is SGHRS, CDR2 YFSETQ. The CDR3, as DNA: TGCGCCAGCAGCTTGGGGGAATTGAACTCCTACAATGAGCAGTTCTTC. The encoded protein is CASSLGELNSYNEQFF.

The table lists this clonotype with a few counts. This chain links TRBV20-1 with TRBJ2-1; TRBD2 aligns across 9 bases. The CDR3 runs to 14 residues. J was trimmed by 5 bases and V by 1 base; bases with no gene match: 3. Germline values: CDR1 DFQATT, CDR2 SNEGSKA (reference sequence). The CDR3 sequence is CSARAASGNNEQFF. Written as DNA, the CDR3 is TGCAGTGCTAGAGCGGCTAGCGGGAACAATGAGCAGTTCTTC.

In this sample, this clonotype turned up a few times. The gene calls are TRBV6-4 and TRBJ1-1; the D is unclear. This CDR3 is built from 12 residues. V lost 5 bases, J lost 6 bases, and 10 bases lay in between. Germline V gene sequence: CDR1 MRHNA, CDR2 SNTAGT. The CDR3 loop reads CASSSGRPEAFF. As DNA, the CDR3 is TGTGCCAGCAGTTCTGGGAGGCCTGAAGCTTTCTTT.

This rearrangement joins TRBV5-1 to TRBJ2-3; tentatively, D is TRBD2 (5 bases). Germline V lookup: CDR1 SGHRS, CDR2 YFSETQ. V lost 0 bases and J lost 5, with 19 bases in between. The CDR3 has 17 residues. Here the CDR3 reads CASSLGVSRASGDTQYF. CDR3 DNA sequence: TGCGCCAGCAGCTTGGGAGTCTCGCGGGCTTCGGGAGATACGCAGTATTTT.

This chain joins TRBV7-9 and TRBJ2-5; D not resolved. The DNA matches TRBJ2-7 better at its end, which makes the J call doubtful. The CDR3 extends over 13 amino acids. CDR1 and CDR2 from the germline V gene are SEHNR and FQNEAQ (reference sequence). The CDR3 sequence is CASSLENEYEQYF. Here the CDR3 DNA reads TGTGCCAGCAGCTTAGAGAACGAATACGAGCAGTACTTC.

The chain is built from TRBV7-9 and TRBJ2-7; 13 positions match TRBD2. The CDR3 extends over 16 amino acids. The germline V gene has CDR1 SEHNR and CDR2 FQNEAQ (reference sequence). V lost 7 bases to trimming and J lost 4 bases; unmatched junction nucleotides: 10. The CDR3 nucleotides read TGTGCCAGCACCGGGACTAGCGGGAACATCGCATACGAGCAGTACTTC. This translates into CASTGTSGNIAYEQYF.

This clonotype was counted a few times. This chain joins TRBV5-1 and TRBJ2-5; 12 bases map to TRBD2. Judging by the DNA end, TRBJ2-7 fits better; the J call may be wrong. In germline, CDR1 is SGHRS, CDR2 YFSETQ. This CDR3 contains 16 residues. The CDR3 region has the DNA TGCGCCAGCAGCCCTGGACTAGCGGGACCGACCTACGAGCAGTACTTC. It translates to CASSPGLAGPTYEQYF.

The table lists this clonotype with a few counts. The V and J genes are TRBV5-1 and TRBJ1-6; TRBD1 might be the D (5 bases). Germline CDR1 reads SGHRS; CDR2 reads YFSETQ. The CDR3 length is 15 residues. Deletions cut 3 bases from V and 8 bases from J, with 15 bases between. CDR3 DNA: TGCGCCAGCAGCTCAACACAGGTGGGAGATTCACCCCTCCACTTT. Encoded protein: CASSSTQVGDSPLHF.

The V call is TRBV7-8, the J call TRBJ2-7, with 7 bases that match TRBD1. Germline V gene data show CDR1 as SGHVS and CDR2 as FQNEAQ. J was trimmed by 10 bases and V by 6 bases; bases with no gene match: 33. The CDR3 length is 20 residues. In DNA form, the CDR3 reads TGTGCCAGCAGTCACACAGGGGTTCGCCCGGAAAAGCCGTACCAAGAGACACAGTACTTC. Its protein is CASSHTGVRPEKPYQETQYF.

This chain links TRBV20-1 with TRBJ1-2; D is undetermined. The length of the CDR3 is 16 residues. V lost 0 bases to trimming and J lost 4 bases, with 18 bases between them. Per the germline V gene, CDR1 is DFQATT and CDR2 is SNEGSKA (reference sequence). This CDR3 is CSARDAGAGNSYGYTF. The CDR3 nucleotides are TGCAGTGCTAGAGATGCGGGTGCGGGTAACAGCTATGGCTACACCTTC.

The chain is built from TRBV12-3 or TRBV12-4 and TRBJ2-5, with 14 bases lining up with TRBD2. This CDR3 region has 16 residues. The junction had 5 bases not matched to a gene; V was cut back by 4 bases and J by 4 bases. CDR3 nucleotides: TGTGCCAGCAGTTCGGGACTAGCGGGAGTCTTAGAGACCCAGTACTTC. As protein: CASSSGLAGVLETQYF.

V and J are TRBV12-3 or TRBV12-4 and TRBJ1-2; TRBD1 agrees at 7 bases. The CDR3 contains 12 residues. Trimming took 8 bases from V and 3 from J; bases not matched to a gene: 3. The CDR3: CASAQGDYGYTF. The CDR3 nucleotides are TGTGCCAGCGCGCAGGGGGACTATGGCTACACCTTC.

This clonotype has only a few counts. The gene calls are TRBV2 and TRBJ2-6; D not certain. From germline, CDR1 is SNHLY and CDR2 FYNNEI. V lost 7 bases and J 0 bases, leaving 7 bases between the germline ends. The CDR3 spans 14 residues. The CDR3 loop is CASKGVSGANVLTF. DNA for the CDR3: TGTGCCAGCAAAGGAGTCTCTGGGGCCAACGTCCTGACTTTC.

This sequence joins TRBV3-1 and TRBJ1-2; no clear D. This CDR3 is 15 amino acids long. V gave up 3 bases and J gave up 1 base, with 12 bases separating them. Germline CDR1 reads LGHDT; CDR2 reads YNNKEL (reference sequence). This CDR3 is CASSHSGDFNYGYTF. CDR3 nucleotides: TGTGCCAGCAGCCATTCGGGAGACTTTAACTATGGCTACACCTTC.

This clonotype occurred a few times. The V call is TRBV29-1, the J call TRBJ2-5; D might be TRBD2 (6 bases). The DNA matches TRBJ2-1 better at its end, which makes the J call doubtful. CDR1 and CDR2 from the germline V gene are SQVTM and ANQGSEA. The CDR3 totals 14 residues. The CDR3 DNA reads as TGCAGCGGGGAGGCCGGGAGCGGGTACAATGAGCAGTTCTTC. It yields the protein CSGEAGSGYNEQFF.

The V gene is TRBV6-1, the J gene TRBJ2-5; 9 bases line up with TRBD2. Germline CDR1 is MNHNS and CDR2 is SASEGT. This CDR3 region has 17 residues. V shed 6 bases and J 3 bases; nucleotides not matched to a gene: 14. Written as DNA, the CDR3 is TGTGCCAGCAGCCCAACTCTCGGGGCTAGCGGGAAAGAGACCCAGTACTTC. Amino acids: CASSPTLGASGKETQYF.

This clonotype was found once. The chain is built from TRBV2 and TRBJ2-7, with D perhaps matching TRBD1 (5 bases). The CDR3 is 11 amino acids. Germline CDR1 reads SNHLY; CDR2 reads FYNNEI. The V end lost 8 bases, the J end lost 4 bases, and 9 bases lay between the germline ends. The DNA of the CDR3 is TGTGCCAGCGGAAAGGGGTACGAGCAGTACTTC. It yields the protein CASGKGYEQYF. Supplemented by reference TRBV2 and TRBJ2-7, the full variable domain reads EPEVTQTPSHQVTQMGQEVILRCVPISNHLYFYWYRQILGQKVEFLVSFYNNEISEKSEIFDDQFSVERPDGSNFTLKIRSTKLEDSAMYFCASGKGYEQYFGPGTRLTVT.

This chain links TRBV4-1 with TRBJ2-7; D is perhaps TRBD2 (6 bases). This CDR3 spans 14 amino acids. The V and J ends lost 0 bases and 3 bases respectively, with 9 bases between them. Germline lookup yields CDR1 MGHRA and CDR2 YSYEKL. CDR3 loop: CASSQERGSYEQYF. DNA for the CDR3: TGCGCCAGCAGCCAAGAACGGGGGAGCTACGAGCAGTACTTC.

This clonotype was seen a handful of times. This rearrangement joins TRBV28 to TRBJ2-5; D tentatively reads TRBD1 or TRBD2 (5 bases each). Trimming removed 6 bases from V and 1 base from J, with 18 bases in between. The CDR3 has 16 residues. Germline V gene data show CDR1 as MDHEN and CDR2 as SYDVKM. The CDR3 nucleotides read TGTGCCAGCAGCCTAATCGAGTCCGGGACCCAAGAGACCCAGTACTTC. Translation: CASSLIESGTQETQYF.

This clonotype was found a few times. The chain carries TRBV19 and TRBJ2-7, with 7 bases identical to TRBD1. CDR1 is LNHDA, CDR2 SQIVND, per germline (reference sequence). The CDR3 loop spans 15 amino acids. V gave up 3 bases and J gave up 3 bases; unmatched junction bases: 8. The CDR3 sequence is CASSMGYGDSYEQYF. The CDR3 coding sequence is TGTGCCAGTAGTATGGGGTACGGGGACAGCTACGAGCAGTACTTC.

The V gene is TRBV6-2 or TRBV6-3, the J gene TRBJ1-2; D remains ambiguous. The CDR3 extends over 13 amino acids. The V and J ends lost 5 bases and 2 bases respectively, with 9 bases between them. Germline V gene lookup returns CDR1 MNHEY and CDR2 SVGEGT. The CDR3, as DNA: TGTGCCAGCAGTCCAAACAGAAACTATGGCTACACCTTC. Residues: CASSPNRNYGYTF.

In DNA, the CDR3 is TGCAGCGTTGAGGTTGACTCTGGAAACACCATATATTTT. Translating gives CSVEVDSGNTIYF. The rearrangement uses TRBV29-1 and TRBJ1-3; D gene unclear. Germline lookup yields CDR1 SQVTM and CDR2 ANQGSEA. The CDR3 sequence is 13 residues long. The ends were cut back, 3 bases at V and 0 bases at J, with 6 bases in the middle.

The table lists this clonotype with a few counts. This rearrangement joins TRBV10-3 to TRBJ2-3; 8 positions agree with TRBD2. The CDR3 covers 13 residues. The V gene end was trimmed by 10 bases and the J gene end by 7 bases; junction bases not matched to a gene: 10. The germline V gene has CDR1 ENHRY and CDR2 SYGVKD. CDR3 sequence: CANADGGANTQYF. CDR3 nucleotides: TGTGCCAACGCCGACGGGGGGGCTAATACGCAGTATTTT.

The gene calls are TRBV5-1 and TRBJ1-2; D is possibly TRBD1 (5 bases). The ends were cut back, 0 bases at V and 3 bases at J, with 15 bases in the middle. The CDR3 has 16 amino acids. From germline, CDR1 is SGHRS and CDR2 YFSETQ. The CDR3 is CASSLGLQGRHYGYTF. The CDR3 DNA follows: TGCGCCAGCAGCTTGGGGCTTCAGGGTCGGCACTATGGCTACACCTTC.

The chain links TRBV20-1 to TRBJ2-5; 14 bases line up with TRBD2. Gene TRBJ2-7 matches the end of the DNA better, so the J call may be wrong. Per the germline V gene, CDR1 is DFQATT and CDR2 is SNEGSKA (reference sequence). The CDR3 totals 17 residues. The CDR3 loop reads CSADGTSGGPDSYEQYF. CDR3 sequence (DNA): TGCAGTGCTGACGGGACTAGCGGGGGCCCCGACTCCTACGAGCAGTACTTC.

V gene TRBV28 combines with J gene TRBJ2-5; possibly TRBD1 or TRBD2 for D (6 bases each). Trimming took off 5 bases at V and 3 bases at J, with 19 bases between the two ends. The germline V gene has CDR1 MDHEN and CDR2 SYDVKM. The CDR3 sequence is 16 residues long. The CDR3 DNA reads as TGTGCCAGCAGTCTGGGGGGCGGACTAAATGAAGAGACCCAGTACTTC. Protein: CASSLGGGLNEETQYF.

There are a few counts of this clonotype. The chain employs TRBV5-4 and TRBJ1-1; 8 bases line up with TRBD1. Trimming took 4 bases from V and 3 from J; bases not matched to a gene: 8. Germline loops: CDR1 SGHNT, CDR2 YYREEE (reference sequence). This CDR3 is 15 amino acids long. DNA of the CDR3: TGTGCCAGCAGCACCAGGACAGGGAGGGACACTGAAGCTTTCTTT. It encodes CASSTRTGRDTEAFF.

This clonotype was detected a few times. The CDR3: CASSSGQGTDRGTEAFF. The CDR3 nucleotides are TGTGCCAGCAGTTCGGGACAGGGAACGGATCGAGGCACTGAAGCTTTCTTT. The rearrangement joins TRBV12-3 or TRBV12-4 to TRBJ1-1, with TRBD1 identical over 9 bases. The J segment lost 4 bases and the V segment lost 4 bases, leaving 13 bases of the junction unmatched. The CDR3 runs to 17 residues.

The genes are TRBV7-9 and TRBJ2-5; no reliable D call. Germline V gene lookup returns CDR1 SEHNR and CDR2 FQNEAQ (reference sequence). This CDR3 has 14 residues. Trimming stripped 1 base from V and 7 bases from J, with 13 bases between. CDR3 residues: CASSLGADLGTQYF. CDR3 nucleotide sequence: TGTGCCAGCAGCTTAGGCGCAGATTTAGGGACCCAGTACTTC.